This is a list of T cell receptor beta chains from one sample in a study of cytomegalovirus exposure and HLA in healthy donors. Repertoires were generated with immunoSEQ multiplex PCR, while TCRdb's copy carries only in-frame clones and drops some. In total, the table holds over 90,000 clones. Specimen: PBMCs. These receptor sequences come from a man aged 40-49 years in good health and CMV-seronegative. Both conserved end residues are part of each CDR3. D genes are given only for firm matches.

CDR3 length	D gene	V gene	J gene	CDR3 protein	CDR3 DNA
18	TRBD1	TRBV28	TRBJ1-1	CASTPNRGRGVGNTEAFF	TGTGCCAGCACCCCGAACAGGGGGCGAGGGGTTGGGAACACTGAAGCTTTCTTT
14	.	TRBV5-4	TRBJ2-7	CASSLEAGAREQYF	TGTGCCAGCAGCTTGGAGGCGGGGGCACGGGAGCAGTACTTC
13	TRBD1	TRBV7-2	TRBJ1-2	CASSLRQGGGYTF	TGTGCCAGCAGCCTCCGACAGGGCGGTGGCTACACCTTC
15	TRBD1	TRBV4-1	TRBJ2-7	CASSQDQGASYEQYF	TGCGCCAGCAGCCAAGACCAGGGGGCTTCCTACGAGCAGTACTTC
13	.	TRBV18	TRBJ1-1	CASSQGRETEAFF	TGTGCCAGCTCCCAGGGTAGAGAAACTGAAGCTTTCTTT
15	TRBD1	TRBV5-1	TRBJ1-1	CASSSGDRVNTEAFF	TGCGCCAGCAGCAGCGGGGACAGGGTGAACACTGAAGCTTTCTTT
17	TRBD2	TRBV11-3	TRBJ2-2	CASSLEASGGHTGELFF	TGTGCCAGCAGCTTAGAGGCTAGCGGGGGTCACACCGGGGAGCTGTTTTTT
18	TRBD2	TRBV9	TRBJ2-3	CASSAQVGLAGGTDTQYF	TGTGCCAGCAGCGCCCAAGTAGGACTAGCGGGAGGTACAGATACGCAGTATTTT
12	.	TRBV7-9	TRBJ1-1	CASSPSVAEAFF	TGTGCCAGCAGCCCCAGTGTGGCTGAAGCTTTCTTT
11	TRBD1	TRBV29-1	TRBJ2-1	CSVDWTGRLFF	TGCAGCGTTGACTGGACAGGGCGACTGTTCTTC
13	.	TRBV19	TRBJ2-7	CASSIGQAYEQYF	TGTGCCAGTAGTATAGGGCAAGCCTACGAGCAGTACTTC
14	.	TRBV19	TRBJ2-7	CASIPEQASYEQYF	TGTGCCAGTATCCCCGAACAGGCTTCCTACGAGCAGTACTTC
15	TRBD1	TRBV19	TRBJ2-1	CASSPRGVGGDEQFF	TGTGCCAGTAGTCCCCGGGGCGTAGGGGGCGATGAGCAGTTCTTC
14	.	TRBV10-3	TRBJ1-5	CAISESEGNQPQHF	TGTGCCATCAGTGAGTCTGAGGGAAATCAGCCCCAGCATTTT
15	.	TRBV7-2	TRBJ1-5	CASSLAGSHNQPQHF	TGTGCCAGCAGCCTGGCGGGGTCCCACAATCAGCCCCAGCATTTT
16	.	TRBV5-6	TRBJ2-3	CASSLLRQRAADTQYF	TGTGCCAGCAGCTTACTTCGGCAGCGGGCCGCAGATACGCAGTATTTT
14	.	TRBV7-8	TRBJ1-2	CASSHQGLNYGYTF	TGTGCCAGCAGCCACCAGGGTTTAAACTATGGCTACACCTTC
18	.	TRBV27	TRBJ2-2	CASSLSSMLAENTGELFF	TGTGCCAGCAGTTTATCTTCAATGCTAGCTGAGAACACCGGGGAGCTGTTTTTT
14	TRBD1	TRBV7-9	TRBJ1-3	CASSPTGSGNTIYF	TGTGCCAGCAGCCCGACAGGGTCGGGAAACACCATATATTTT
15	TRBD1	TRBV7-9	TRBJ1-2	CASSVGQGGAYGYTF	TGTGCCAGCAGCGTGGGACAGGGTGGAGCCTATGGCTACACCTTC
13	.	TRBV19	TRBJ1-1	CASSTGPNTEAFF	TGTGCCAGTAGTACAGGCCCGAACACTGAAGCTTTCTTT
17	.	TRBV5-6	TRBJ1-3	CASSLRTGPISGNTIYF	TGTGCCAGCAGCTTGAGAACAGGGCCAATCTCTGGAAACACCATATATTTT
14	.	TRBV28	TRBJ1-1	CASTGTSRNTEAFF	TGTGCCAGTACTGGGACATCGAGGAACACTGAAGCTTTCTTT
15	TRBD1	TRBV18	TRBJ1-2	CASSPSDRENYGYTF	TGTGCCAGCTCACCAAGTGACAGGGAAAACTATGGCTACACCTTC
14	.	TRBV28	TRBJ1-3	CASCQGRFGNTIYF	TGTGCCAGTTGTCAGGGCCGTTTCGGAAACACCATATATTTT
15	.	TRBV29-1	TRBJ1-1	CSAPKGREKGTEAFF	TGCAGCGCCCCAAAGGGTCGGGAGAAGGGGACTGAAGCTTTCTTT
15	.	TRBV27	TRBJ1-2	CASSLSYSGSAGYTF	TGTGCCAGCAGTTTATCGTACTCAGGGTCAGCAGGCTACACCTTC
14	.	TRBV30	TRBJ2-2	CAWSEATGTGELFF	TGTGCCTGGAGTGAAGCGACGGGCACCGGGGAGCTGTTTTTT
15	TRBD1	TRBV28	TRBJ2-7	CASRFDRGSSYEQYF	TGTGCCAGCAGGTTCGACAGGGGAAGCTCCTACGAGCAGTACTTC
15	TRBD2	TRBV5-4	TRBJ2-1	CASSLPGLAGLEQFF	TGTGCCAGCAGCTTACCGGGACTAGCGGGTTTAGAGCAGTTCTTC
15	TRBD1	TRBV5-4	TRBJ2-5	CASSTRDRVPETQYF	TGTGCCAGCAGCACCCGGGACAGGGTCCCAGAGACCCAGTACTTC
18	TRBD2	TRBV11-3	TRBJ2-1	CASSLDQGGSVAYNEQFF	TGTGCCAGCAGCTTAGATCAGGGCGGGAGTGTGGCCTACAATGAGCAGTTCTTC
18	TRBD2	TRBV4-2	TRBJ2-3	CASSQSIKLAGGADTQYF	TGTGCCAGCAGCCAATCTATCAAACTAGCGGGGGGCGCAGATACGCAGTATTTT
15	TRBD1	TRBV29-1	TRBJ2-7	CSVGLIRTGRYEQYF	TGCAGCGTTGGCTTGATTCGGACAGGACGCTACGAGCAGTACTTC
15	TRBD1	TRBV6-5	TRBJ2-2	CASSRTGVLAGELFF	TGTGCCAGCAGTCGGACAGGGGTATTAGCCGGGGAGCTGTTTTTT
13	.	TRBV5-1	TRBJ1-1	CASSFTGNTEAFF	TGCGCCAGCAGCTTTACAGGGAACACTGAAGCTTTCTTT
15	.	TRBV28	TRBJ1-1	CASSFKWGEGSEAFF	TGTGCCAGCAGTTTTAAGTGGGGGGAGGGTTCTGAAGCTTTCTTT
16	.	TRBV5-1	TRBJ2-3	CASSSGNGAASDTQYF	TGCGCCAGCAGCTCTGGGAATGGGGCGGCTTCAGATACGCAGTATTTT
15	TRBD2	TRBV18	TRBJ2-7	CASSPSRGGPGEQYF	TGTGCCAGCTCACCCTCCCGGGGGGGCCCCGGCGAGCAGTACTTC
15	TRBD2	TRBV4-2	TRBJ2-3	CASSPTSGGTDTQYF	TGTGCCAGCAGCCCTACTAGCGGGGGCACAGATACGCAGTATTTT
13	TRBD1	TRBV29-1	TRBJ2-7	CSVVLDRGYEQYF	TGCAGCGTTGTTCTAGACAGGGGATACGAGCAGTACTTC
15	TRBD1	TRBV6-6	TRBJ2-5	CASSRKQGYQETQYF	TGTGCCAGCAGCCGCAAACAGGGGTACCAAGAGACCCAGTACTTC
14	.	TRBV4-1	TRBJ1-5	CASSQGSGNQPQHF	TGCGCCAGCAGCCAAGGGTCGGGCAATCAGCCCCAGCATTTT
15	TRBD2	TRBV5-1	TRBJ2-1	CASSLSWRTGGEPFF	TGCGCCAGCAGCTTGTCCTGGAGGACGGGAGGGGAACCGTTCTTC
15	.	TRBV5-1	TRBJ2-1	CASSPAVLTNNEQFF	TGCGCCAGTTCACCAGCGGTTCTCACCAACAATGAGCAGTTCTTC
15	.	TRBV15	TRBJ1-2	CATSRAKGGREDYTF	TGTGCCACCAGCAGAGCCAAAGGGGGGCGGGAGGACTACACCTTC
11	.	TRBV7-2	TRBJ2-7	CASSLRYEQYF	TGTGCCAGCAGCTTACGCTACGAGCAGTACTTC
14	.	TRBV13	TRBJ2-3	CASSTISVGDTQYF	TGTGCCAGCAGCACCATTAGCGTCGGTGATACGCAGTATTTT
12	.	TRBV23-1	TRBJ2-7	CASRKDWYEQYF	TGCGCCAGCAGAAAGGACTGGTACGAGCAGTACTTC
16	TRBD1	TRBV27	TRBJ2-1	CASSFWDRGGEPLKFF	TGTGCCAGCAGTTTCTGGGACAGGGGGGGCGAACCGCTAAAATTCTTC
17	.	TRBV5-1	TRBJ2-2	CASSLVDRFADTGELFF	TGCGCCAGCAGCTTGGTTGACAGGTTCGCGGACACCGGGGAGCTGTTTTTT
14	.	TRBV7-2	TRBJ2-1	CASSLDGGPNEQFF	TGTGCCAGCAGCTTAGACGGGGGGCCCAATGAGCAGTTCTTC
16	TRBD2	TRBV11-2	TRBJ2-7	CASSLSSGTIRDEQYF	TGTGCCAGCAGCTTGAGTTCCGGGACTATAAGGGACGAGCAGTACTTC
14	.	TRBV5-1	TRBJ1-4	CASARGGEGEKLFF	TGCGCCAGCGCCCGGGGGGGCGAAGGTGAAAAACTGTTTTTT
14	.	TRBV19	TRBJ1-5	CASSSDSSNQPQHF	TGTGCCAGTAGTTCGGACAGTAGCAATCAGCCCCAGCATTTT
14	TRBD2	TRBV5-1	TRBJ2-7	CASSLVGTTYEQYF	TGCGCCAGCAGCTTGGTGGGGACTACCTACGAGCAGTACTTC
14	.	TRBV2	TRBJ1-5	CASSGRGSNQPQHF	TGTGCCAGCAGTGGAAGGGGGAGCAATCAGCCCCAGCATTTT
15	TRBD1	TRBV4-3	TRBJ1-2	CASSQDQGAHYGYTF	TGCGCCAGCAGCCAAGACCAGGGGGCCCACTATGGCTACACCTTC
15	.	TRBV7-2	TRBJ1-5	CASSLAKLSNQPQHF	TGTGCCAGCAGCTTGGCGAAACTAAGCAATCAGCCCCAGCATTTT